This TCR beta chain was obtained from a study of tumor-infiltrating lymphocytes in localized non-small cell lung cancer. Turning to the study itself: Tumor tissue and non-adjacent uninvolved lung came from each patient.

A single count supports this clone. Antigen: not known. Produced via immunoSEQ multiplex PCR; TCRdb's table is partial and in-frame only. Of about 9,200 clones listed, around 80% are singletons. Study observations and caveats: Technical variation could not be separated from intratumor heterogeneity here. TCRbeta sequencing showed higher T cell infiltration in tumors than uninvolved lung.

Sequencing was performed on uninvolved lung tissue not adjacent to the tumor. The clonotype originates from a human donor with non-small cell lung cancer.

The CDR3 loop is CASSLVGARLPAKNIQYF. CDR3 DNA sequence: TGTGCCAGCAGTTTGGTGGGGGCCCGTTTACCAGCCAAAAACATTCAGTACTTC. The chain joins TRBV28 to TRBJ2-4; perhaps TRBD1 as D (6 bases). Germline V gives CDR1 MDHEN, CDR2 SYDVKM. CDR3 length equals 18 residues. The V end lost 3 bases, the J end lost 0 bases, and 18 bases lay between the germline ends.